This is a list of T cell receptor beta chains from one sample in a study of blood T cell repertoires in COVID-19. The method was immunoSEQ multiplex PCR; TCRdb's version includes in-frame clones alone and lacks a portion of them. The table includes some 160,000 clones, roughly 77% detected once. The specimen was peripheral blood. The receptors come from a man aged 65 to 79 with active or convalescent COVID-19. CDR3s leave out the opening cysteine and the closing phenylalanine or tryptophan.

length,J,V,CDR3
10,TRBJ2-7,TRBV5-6,ASSLVGPEQY
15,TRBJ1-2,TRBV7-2,ASSLQFGTGGAVGYT
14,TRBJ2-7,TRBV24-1,ATSDRPRDSPYEQY
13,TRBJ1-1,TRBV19,ASSIYGQGAAVAF
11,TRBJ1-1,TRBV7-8,ASSFRDSEGAF
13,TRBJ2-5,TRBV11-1,ASSQTIQGPETQY
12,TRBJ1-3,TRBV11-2,ASSRVTSGNTIY
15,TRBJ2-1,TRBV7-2,ASSRAGRPFSYNEQF
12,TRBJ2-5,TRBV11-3,ASSLGGKEETQY
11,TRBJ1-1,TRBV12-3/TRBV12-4,ASSLDRYTEAF
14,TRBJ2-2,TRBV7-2,ATSTRGGPNTGELF
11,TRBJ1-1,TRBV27,ASSTTVNTEAF
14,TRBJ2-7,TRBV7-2,ASSPVSGQGVYEQY
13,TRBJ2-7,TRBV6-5,ASRGSGQGSYEQY
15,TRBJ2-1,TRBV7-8,ASSFRRSGGAYNEQF
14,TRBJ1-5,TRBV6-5,ASSSSRVNSNQPQH
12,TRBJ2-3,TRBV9,ASSDPSAADTQY
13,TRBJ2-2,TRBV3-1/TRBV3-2,ASSDGLAGAGELF
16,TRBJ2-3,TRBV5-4,ASKRSGGDPPSTDTQY
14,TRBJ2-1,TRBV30,AWTYSRDYPRYEQF
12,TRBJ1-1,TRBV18,ASSPARVGTEAF
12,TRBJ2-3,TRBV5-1,ASSLASQTDTQY
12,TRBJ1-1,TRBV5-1,ASSLGTGGTEAF
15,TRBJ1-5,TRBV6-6,ASSRGTGEVSNQPQH
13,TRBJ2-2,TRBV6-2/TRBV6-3,ASSYNNREAGELF
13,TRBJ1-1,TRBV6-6,ASRIRGTGGTEAF
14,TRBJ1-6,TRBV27,ASTFKGIPGDSPLH
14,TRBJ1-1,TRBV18,ASSPYGGGVGTEAF
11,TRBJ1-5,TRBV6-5,ASRVGEGQPQH
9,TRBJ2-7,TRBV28,ASSLASEPY
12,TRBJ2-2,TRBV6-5,ASSSGRRLGELF
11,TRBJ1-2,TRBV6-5,ASSRGQGGGYT
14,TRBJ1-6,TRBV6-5,ASSYGQGEINSPLH
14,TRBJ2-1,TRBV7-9,ASSLALAESSNEQF
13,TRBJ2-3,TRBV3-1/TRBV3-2,ASSQDDPRGDTQY
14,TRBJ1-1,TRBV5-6,ASSRATGREGTEAF
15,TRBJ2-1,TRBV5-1,ASSLGGAGRSYNEQF
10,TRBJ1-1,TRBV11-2,ASSLIDTEAF
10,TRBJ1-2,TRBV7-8,ASSLAAVSLT
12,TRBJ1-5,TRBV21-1,ASSNRAENQPQH
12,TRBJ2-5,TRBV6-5,ASAGGKGQETQY
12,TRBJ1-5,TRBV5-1,ASSPGQPNQPQH
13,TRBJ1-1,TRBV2,ASSTPGQGSIEAF
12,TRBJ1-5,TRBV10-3,AISSDRSNQPQH
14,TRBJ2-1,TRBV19,ASSLRPGGSYNEQF
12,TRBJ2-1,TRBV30,AWSVTSGRGEQF